Presented here are 11 T cell receptor beta chains from one specimen sequenced in a study of HIV-infected patients and healthy controls. No cell fractionation was done, so the repertoire covers all unsorted peripheral blood T cells. Reverse transcription used 450 to 550 ng RNA and constant-region primers for alpha and beta. Using multiplexing indices, alpha and beta chain libraries were generated apart by chain-specific third strand synthesis. TCRdb used MiXCR to reprocess the 5' RACE reads, holding one entry per CDR3 protein. The data contain 13,000 or so distinct CDR3 sequences, roughly 9.6% of them singletons. Sequencing was performed on blood. The receptors stem from an adult in good health.

This clonotype was recorded many times. The chain employs TRBV4-3 and TRBJ1-1; D ambiguous. Germline V gives CDR1 LGHNA, CDR2 YSLEER. V dropped 5 bases and J dropped 2 bases, with 18 bases sitting between them. The CDR3 is made up of 16 amino acids. The CDR3 nucleotides read TGCGCCAGCAGCGACGATTTGCAGAACGTTAACACTGAAGCTTTCTTT. Protein sequence: CASSDDLQNVNTEAFF.

This clonotype is medium-sized by share. The V and J genes are TRBV7-3 and TRBJ2-1; D remains unclear. The V gene lost 5 bases and the J gene lost 0 bases, with 11 bases spanning the gap. CDR3 size: 15 residues. CDR1 SGHTA and CDR2 FQGTGA come from the germline V gene. CDR3 DNA: TGTGCCAGCAGCGGTGTTCCCAGCTCCTACAATGAGCAGTTCTTC. Residues: CASSGVPSSYNEQFF.

This clonotype was picked up many times. V gene TRBV9 combines with J gene TRBJ2-1; 8 bases fit TRBD2. CDR3 length: 15 amino acids. Trimming took 2 bases from V and 0 from J; bases not matched to a gene: 1. Germline V gene data show CDR1 as SGDLS and CDR2 as YYNGEE. The CDR3 region is CASSVTSGSYNEQFF. CDR3 coding DNA: TGTGCCAGCAGCGTTACTAGCGGCTCCTACAATGAGCAGTTCTTC.

The chain has TRBV6-5 and TRBJ2-5, with 8 bases aligning to TRBD1. V was pared by 4 bases and J by 5 bases, with 6 bases of the junction left unmatched. The germline V gene encodes CDR1 MNHEY and CDR2 SVGAGI. The CDR3 length is 14 residues. CDR3 sequence reads: CASSSIDRGETQYF. The CDR3 bases are TGTGCCAGCAGTTCTATCGACAGGGGTGAGACCCAGTACTTC.

The DNA for the CDR3 is TGTGCCAGCAGTTACCCAGCCGGGACAGGGCAGTCCTACGAGCAGTACTTC. The encoded protein is CASSYPAGTGQSYEQYF. The rearrangement uses TRBV6-6 and TRBJ2-7, with 9 bases matching TRBD1. The CDR3 runs to 17 residues. Trimming at V came to 2 bases and at J to 1 base, leaving 9 bases not matched to a gene. The germline gives CDR1 MNHNY, CDR2 SVGAGI (reference sequence).

This clonotype was seen at least ten times. The gene calls are TRBV27 and TRBJ2-3, with 7 bases fitting TRBD2. Germline V CDR1 and CDR2: MNHEY, SMNVEV (reference sequence). V dropped 2 bases and J dropped 2; count of bases not matched to a gene: 7. The CDR3 covers 16 residues. The CDR3 DNA is TGTGCCAGCAGTTTAGAGTGGCGGGACTACACAGATACGCAGTATTTT. It encodes CASSLEWRDYTDTQYF.

CDR3 residues: CASSQDRGYEQYF. The DNA of the CDR3 is TGCGCCAGCAGCCAAGATCGGGGCTACGAGCAGTACTTC. V gene TRBV4-1 combines with J gene TRBJ2-7, with D perhaps matching TRBD2 (5 bases). V lost 0 bases to trimming and J lost 3 bases, with 6 bases between them. Germline V gene sequence: CDR1 MGHRA, CDR2 YSYEKL. This CDR3 contains 13 residues.

This clonotype is judged medium-sized. This sequence joins TRBV27 and TRBJ2-3; D tentatively fits TRBD1 or TRBD2 (5 bases each). V was shortened by 5 bases and J by 1 base, with 16 bases between the two germline ends. CDR3 length equals 16 residues. CDR1 is MNHEY, CDR2 SMNVEV, per germline (reference sequence). Written as DNA, the CDR3 is TGTGCCAGCAGTCCCTCGACCCGAGGGGGCACAGATACGCAGTATTTT. This encodes CASSPSTRGGTDTQYF.

Comment on this clonotype: A much more abundant neighbour one base away suggests this may be a read error. V usage is TRBV7-3 and J usage is TRBJ2-6; D is ambiguous. CDR3 length: 17 amino acids. CDR1 is SGHTA, CDR2 FQGTGA, per germline. Trimming took 6 bases from V and 0 from J, leaving 15 bases between them. CDR3 nucleotides: TGTGCCAGCAGTGATAGGAGTGGACCCTCTGGGGCCAACGTCCTGACTTTC. As protein: CASSDRSGPSGANVLTF.

The J gene is TRBJ2-3, the V gene TRBV7-2; TRBD2 might be the D (5 bases). CDR3 length: 14 residues. V dropped 4 bases and J dropped 2 bases, with 10 bases sitting between them. Germline V gene data show CDR1 as SGHTA and CDR2 as FQGNSA. CDR3 sequence: CASSSGTYTDTQYF. The CDR3 region has the DNA TGTGCCAGCAGCTCGGGAACATACACAGATACGCAGTATTTT.

This clonotype was counted many times. The genes are TRBV7-2 and TRBJ2-4, with a tentative D call TRBD2 (7 bases). The CDR3 spans 16 residues. V was pared by 5 bases and J by 2 bases, with 16 bases between. Germline CDR1 and CDR2: SGHTA and FQGNSA. CDR3 sequence: CASSLRGGASKNIQYF. CDR3 nucleotide sequence: TGTGCCAGCAGCCTGAGGGGGGGCGCCTCCAAAAACATTCAGTACTTC.